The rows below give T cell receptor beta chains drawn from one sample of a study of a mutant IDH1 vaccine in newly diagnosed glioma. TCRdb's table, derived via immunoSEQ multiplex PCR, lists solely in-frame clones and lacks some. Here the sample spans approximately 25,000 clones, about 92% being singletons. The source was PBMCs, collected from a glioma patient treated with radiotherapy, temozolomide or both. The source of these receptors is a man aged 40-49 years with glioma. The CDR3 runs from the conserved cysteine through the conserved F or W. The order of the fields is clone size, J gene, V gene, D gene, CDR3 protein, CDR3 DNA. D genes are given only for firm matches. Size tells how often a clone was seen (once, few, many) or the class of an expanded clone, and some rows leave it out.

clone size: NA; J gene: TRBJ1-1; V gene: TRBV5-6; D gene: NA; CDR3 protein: CASSLGTNTEAFF; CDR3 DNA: TGTGCCAGCAGCTTAGGGACCAACACTGAAGCTTTCTTT
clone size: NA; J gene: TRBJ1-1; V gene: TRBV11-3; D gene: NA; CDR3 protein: CASSLNGPEAFF; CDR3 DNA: TGTGCCAGCAGCTTAAACGGCCCTGAAGCTTTCTTT
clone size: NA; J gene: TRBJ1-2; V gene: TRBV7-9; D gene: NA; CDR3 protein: CASSPKIREGYTF; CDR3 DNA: TGTGCCAGCAGCCCAAAGATTAGGGAGGGCTACACCTTC
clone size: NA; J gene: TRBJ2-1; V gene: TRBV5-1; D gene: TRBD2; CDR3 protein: CASSGRTSGTYNEQFF; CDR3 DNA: TGCGCCAGCAGCGGCCGGACTAGCGGGACCTACAATGAGCAGTTCTTC
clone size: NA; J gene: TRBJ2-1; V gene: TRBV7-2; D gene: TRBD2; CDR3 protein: CASSPLAGGNNEQFF; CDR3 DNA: TGTGCCAGCAGCCCACTAGCGGGGGGCAACAATGAGCAGTTCTTC
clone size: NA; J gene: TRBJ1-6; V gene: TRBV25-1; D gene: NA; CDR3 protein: CASSEFQDSPLHF; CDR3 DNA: TGTGCCAGCAGTGAATTCCAGGATTCACCCCTCCACTTT
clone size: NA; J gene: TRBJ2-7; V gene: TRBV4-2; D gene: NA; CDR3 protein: CASSQTSNLISSYEQYF; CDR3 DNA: TGTGCCAGCAGCCAAACTAGCAACCTTATTAGCTCCTACGAGCAGTACTTC
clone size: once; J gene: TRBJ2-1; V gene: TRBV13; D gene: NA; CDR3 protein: CASSFPAGSLYNEQFF; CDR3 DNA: TGTGCCAGCAGCTTCCCGGCCGGCAGCCTATACAATGAGCAGTTCTTC
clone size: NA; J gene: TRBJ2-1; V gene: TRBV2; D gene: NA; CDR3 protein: CASRATGAANEQFF; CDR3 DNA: TGTGCCAGCAGGGCCACCGGGGCAGCCAATGAGCAGTTCTTC
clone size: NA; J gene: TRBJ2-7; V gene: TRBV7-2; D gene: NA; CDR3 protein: CASSLESGSGYEQYF; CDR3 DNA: TGTGCCAGCAGCTTAGAGTCGGGTAGCGGCTACGAGCAGTACTTC
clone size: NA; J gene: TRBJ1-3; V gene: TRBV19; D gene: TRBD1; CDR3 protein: CASSMRGTVFSGNTIYF; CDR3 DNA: TGTGCCAGTAGTATGAGGGGGACAGTCTTCTCTGGAAACACCATATATTTT
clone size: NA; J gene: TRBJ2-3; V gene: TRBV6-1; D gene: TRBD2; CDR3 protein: CASSVELAGVDTQYF; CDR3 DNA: TGTGCCAGCAGTGTTGAGCTAGCGGGGGTAGATACGCAGTATTTT
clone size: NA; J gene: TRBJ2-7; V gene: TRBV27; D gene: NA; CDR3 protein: CASSLRPATYEQYF; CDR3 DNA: TGTGCCAGCAGTTTGCGGCCTGCCACCTACGAGCAGTACTTC
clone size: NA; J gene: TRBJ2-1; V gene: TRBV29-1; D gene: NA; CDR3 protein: CSVEDLQARPYNEQFF; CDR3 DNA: TGCAGCGTTGAAGATCTACAGGCCAGGCCCTACAATGAGCAGTTCTTC
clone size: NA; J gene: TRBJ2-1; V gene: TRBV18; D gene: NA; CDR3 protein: CASSRAGAENEQFF; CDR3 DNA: TGTGCCAGCTCACGGGCGGGGGCGGAGAATGAGCAGTTCTTC
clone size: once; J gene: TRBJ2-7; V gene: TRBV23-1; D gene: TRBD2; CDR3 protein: CASSQREGYPKLYEQYF; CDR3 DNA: TGCGCCAGCAGTCAAAGGGAGGGGTATCCCAAACTCTACGAGCAGTACTTC
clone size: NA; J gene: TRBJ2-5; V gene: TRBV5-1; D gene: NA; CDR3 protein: CASSDPGGAGETQYF; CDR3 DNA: TGCGCCAGCAGCGACCCGGGGGGCGCCGGGGAGACCCAGTACTTC
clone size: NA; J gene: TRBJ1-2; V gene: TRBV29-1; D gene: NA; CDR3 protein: CSVLPPGRSYGYTF; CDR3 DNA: TGCAGCGTTCTACCCCCCGGACGGTCCTATGGCTACACCTTC
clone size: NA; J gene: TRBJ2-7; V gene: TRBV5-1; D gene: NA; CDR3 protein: CASSSGDHYEQYF; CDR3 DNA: TGCGCCAGCAGCTCTGGGGATCACTACGAGCAGTACTTC
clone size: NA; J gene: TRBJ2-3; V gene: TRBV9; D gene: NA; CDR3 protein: CASSPHLVSLDTQYF; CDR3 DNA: TGTGCCAGCAGCCCTCACCTGGTTAGTCTAGATACGCAGTATTTT
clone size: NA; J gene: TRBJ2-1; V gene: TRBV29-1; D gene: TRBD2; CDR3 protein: CSAVGGGSSYNEQFF; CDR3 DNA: TGCAGCGCTGTGGGCGGGGGGAGCTCCTACAATGAGCAGTTCTTC
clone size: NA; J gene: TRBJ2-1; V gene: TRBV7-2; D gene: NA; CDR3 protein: CASSNGQEQFF; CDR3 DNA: TGTGCCAGCAGCAACGGACAGGAGCAGTTCTTC
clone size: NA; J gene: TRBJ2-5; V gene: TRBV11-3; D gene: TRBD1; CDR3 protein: CASSPRTGVEIETQYF; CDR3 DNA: TGTGCCAGCAGCCCCAGAACAGGGGTAGAGATAGAGACCCAGTACTTC
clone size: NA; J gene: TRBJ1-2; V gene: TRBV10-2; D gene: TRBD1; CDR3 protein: CATGTGAYGYTF; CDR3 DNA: TGCGCCACCGGGACAGGGGCCTATGGCTACACCTTC
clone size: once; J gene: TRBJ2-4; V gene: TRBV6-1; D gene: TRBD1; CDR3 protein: CASRYRGWQDIQYF; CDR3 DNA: TGTGCCAGCAGGTACAGGGGCTGGCAGGACATTCAGTACTTC
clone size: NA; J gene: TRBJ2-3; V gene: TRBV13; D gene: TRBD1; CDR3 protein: CASSAPGQGFVVTQYF; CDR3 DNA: TGTGCCAGCAGCGCGCCGGGACAGGGGTTTGTTGTTACGCAGTATTTT
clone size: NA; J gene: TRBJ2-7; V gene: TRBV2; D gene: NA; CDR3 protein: CASRRGEGTGEQYF; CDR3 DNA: TGTGCCAGCAGGAGGGGGGAAGGGACCGGCGAGCAGTACTTC
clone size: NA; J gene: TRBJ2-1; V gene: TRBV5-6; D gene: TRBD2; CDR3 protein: CASSYAGGLYNEQFF; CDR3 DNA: TGTGCCAGCAGCTACGCGGGGGGGCTCTACAATGAGCAGTTCTTC
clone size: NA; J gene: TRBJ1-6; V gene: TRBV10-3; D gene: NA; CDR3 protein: CAISEAASNSPLHF; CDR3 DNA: TGTGCCATCAGTGAGGCAGCCTCTAATTCACCCCTCCACTTT
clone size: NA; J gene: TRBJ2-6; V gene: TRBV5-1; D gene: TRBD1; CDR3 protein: CASSGTGASSGANVLTF; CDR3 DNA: TGCGCCAGCAGCGGGACAGGGGCATCCTCTGGGGCCAACGTCCTGACTTTC
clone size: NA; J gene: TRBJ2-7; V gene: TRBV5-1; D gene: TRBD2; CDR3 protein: CASSFGGVEQYF; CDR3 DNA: TGCGCCAGCAGCTTCGGGGGGGTCGAGCAGTACTTC
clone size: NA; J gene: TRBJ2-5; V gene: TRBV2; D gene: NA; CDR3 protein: CASSPGPQGLGSETQYF; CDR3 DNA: TGTGCCAGCAGTCCAGGACCTCAAGGGCTGGGTTCTGAGACCCAGTACTTC
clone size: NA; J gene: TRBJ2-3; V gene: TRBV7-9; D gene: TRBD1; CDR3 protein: CASSPYPGQGTDTQYF; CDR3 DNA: TGTGCCAGCAGCCCGTATCCGGGACAGGGGACAGATACGCAGTATTTT
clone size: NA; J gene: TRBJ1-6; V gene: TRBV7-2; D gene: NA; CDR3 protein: CASSLRQLSPLHF; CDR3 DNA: TGTGCCAGCAGCTTACGACAGCTTTCACCCCTCCACTTT
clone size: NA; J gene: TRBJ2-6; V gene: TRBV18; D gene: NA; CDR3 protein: CASSTNGRKAGANVLTF; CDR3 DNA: TGTGCCAGCTCAACAAATGGACGTAAGGCTGGGGCCAACGTCCTGACTTTC
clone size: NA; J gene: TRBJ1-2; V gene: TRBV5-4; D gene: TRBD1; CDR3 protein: CASSLAGGNNYGYTF; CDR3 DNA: TGTGCCAGCAGCTTGGCAGGGGGCAATAACTATGGCTACACCTTC
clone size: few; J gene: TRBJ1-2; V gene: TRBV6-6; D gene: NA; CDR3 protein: CASGLGFTNYGYTF; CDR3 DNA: TGTGCCAGCGGGTTAGGTTTTACTAACTATGGCTACACCTTC
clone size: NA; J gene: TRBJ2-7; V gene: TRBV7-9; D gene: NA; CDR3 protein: CASSSPEDRFSYEQYF; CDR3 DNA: TGTGCCAGCAGCTCCCCAGAGGACAGATTCTCCTACGAGCAGTACTTC
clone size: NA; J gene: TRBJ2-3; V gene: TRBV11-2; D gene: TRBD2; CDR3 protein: CASSLRREGYGDTQYF; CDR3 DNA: TGTGCCAGCAGCCTTAGGCGGGAGGGGTATGGGGATACGCAGTATTTT
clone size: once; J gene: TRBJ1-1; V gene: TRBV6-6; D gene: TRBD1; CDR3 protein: CASRTAGGGTEAFF; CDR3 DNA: TGTGCCAGCAGAACCGCAGGGGGCGGGACTGAAGCTTTCTTT
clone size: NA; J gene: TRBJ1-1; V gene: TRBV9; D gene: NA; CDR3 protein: CASSASDRIEAFF; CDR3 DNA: TGTGCCAGCAGCGCTAGTGACAGGATTGAAGCTTTCTTT
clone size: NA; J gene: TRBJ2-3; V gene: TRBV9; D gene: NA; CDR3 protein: CASSPWKGTDTQYF; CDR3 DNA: TGTGCCAGCAGCCCCTGGAAGGGGACAGATACGCAGTATTTT
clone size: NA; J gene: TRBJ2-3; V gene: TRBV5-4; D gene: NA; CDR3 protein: CASSHVVGPGMTDTQYF; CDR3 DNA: TGTGCCAGCAGTCACGTCGTGGGGCCGGGGATGACAGATACGCAGTATTTT
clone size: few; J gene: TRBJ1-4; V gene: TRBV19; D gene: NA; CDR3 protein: CASSIGTGTTNEKLFF; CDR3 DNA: TGTGCCAGTAGTATTGGGACGGGAACAACTAATGAAAAACTGTTTTTT
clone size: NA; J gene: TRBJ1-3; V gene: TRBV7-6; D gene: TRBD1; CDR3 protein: CASSFNPGQSFPNSGNTIYF; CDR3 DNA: TGTGCCAGCAGCTTCAATCCGGGACAGTCATTCCCCAACTCTGGAAACACCATATATTTT
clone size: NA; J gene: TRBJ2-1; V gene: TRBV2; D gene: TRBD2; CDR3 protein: CASSYDLAGSSSYNEQFF; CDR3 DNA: TGTGCCAGCAGTTACGATCTAGCGGGCTCAAGCTCCTACAATGAGCAGTTCTTC
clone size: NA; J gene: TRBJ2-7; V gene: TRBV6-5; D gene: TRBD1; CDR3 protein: CASSSTRTGEEQYF; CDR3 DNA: TGTGCCAGCAGTTCCACACGGACAGGGGAAGAGCAGTACTTC
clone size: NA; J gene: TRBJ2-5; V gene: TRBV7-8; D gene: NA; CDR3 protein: CASGLEPDETQYF; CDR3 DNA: TGTGCCAGCGGGTTAGAGCCAGACGAGACCCAGTACTTC
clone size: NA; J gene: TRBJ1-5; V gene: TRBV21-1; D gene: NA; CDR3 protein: CARQSSGTGEASNQPQHF; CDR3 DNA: TGTGCCAGACAATCCTCCGGGACAGGGGAGGCAAGCAATCAGCCCCAGCATTTT
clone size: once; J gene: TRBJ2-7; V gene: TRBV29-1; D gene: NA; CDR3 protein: CSVEGSYEQYF; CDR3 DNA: TGCAGCGTTGAAGGCTCCTACGAGCAGTACTTC
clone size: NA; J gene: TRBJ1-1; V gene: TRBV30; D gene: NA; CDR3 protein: CAWSRGGAGMTNTEAFF; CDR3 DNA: TGTGCCTGGAGCCGAGGGGGGGCGGGAATGACGAACACTGAAGCTTTCTTT
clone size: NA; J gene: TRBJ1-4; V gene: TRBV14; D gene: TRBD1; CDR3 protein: CASSQYRGGVGEKLFF; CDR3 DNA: TGTGCCAGCAGCCAATACAGGGGAGGGGTCGGAGAAAAACTGTTTTTT
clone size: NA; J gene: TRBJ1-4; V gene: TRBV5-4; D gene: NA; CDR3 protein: CASREWGNEKLFF; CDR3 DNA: TGTGCCAGCAGAGAATGGGGTAATGAAAAACTGTTTTTT